This is a list of T cell receptor beta chains from one sample in a study of T cell responses to AZD1222 COVID-19 vaccine. TCRdb keeps only in-frame clones here, not all; method: immunoSEQ multiplex PCR. The table records 98,000 or so clones, about nine tenths of them present only once. The source was peripheral blood, collected on day 0 of AZD1222 vaccination. These receptors came from an adult in good health. The CDR3 runs from the conserved cysteine through the conserved F or W. The D gene is left open where the match is weak. A row's size may be missing; if present it is once, few, many or a size class.

clone size: -
D gene: -
J gene: TRBJ1-4
V gene: TRBV30
CDR3 protein: CAWSVLGGVNEKLFF
CDR3 DNA: TGTGCCTGGAGTGTACTGGGGGGAGTTAATGAAAAACTGTTTTTT

clone size: -
D gene: TRBD1
J gene: TRBJ2-1
V gene: TRBV29-1
CDR3 protein: CSVDHGQGYYGYNEQFF
CDR3 DNA: TGCAGCGTTGATCACGGACAGGGGTATTATGGCTACAATGAGCAGTTCTTC

clone size: -
D gene: TRBD1
J gene: TRBJ1-2
V gene: TRBV4-1
CDR3 protein: CASSPRYTGGNYGYTF
CDR3 DNA: TGCGCCAGCAGCCCAAGATACACAGGGGGAAACTATGGCTACACCTTC

clone size: -
D gene: -
J gene: TRBJ2-3
V gene: TRBV27
CDR3 protein: CASSSLLATDTQYF
CDR3 DNA: TGTGCCAGCAGTTCCCTCCTAGCGACAGATACGCAGTATTTT

clone size: -
D gene: -
J gene: TRBJ1-5
V gene: TRBV9
CDR3 protein: CASSVGTYSNQPQHF
CDR3 DNA: TGTGCCAGCAGCGTCGGGACGTATAGCAATCAGCCCCAGCATTTT

clone size: -
D gene: -
J gene: TRBJ1-2
V gene: TRBV6-5
CDR3 protein: CASNLDRNYGYTF
CDR3 DNA: TGTGCCAGCAACCTAGACAGAAACTATGGCTACACCTTC

clone size: -
D gene: TRBD1
J gene: TRBJ2-5
V gene: TRBV11-2
CDR3 protein: CASSLDPPGQGETQYF
CDR3 DNA: TGTGCCAGCAGCTTAGACCCCCCAGGACAGGGGGAGACCCAGTACTTC

clone size: -
D gene: -
J gene: TRBJ2-6
V gene: TRBV6-5
CDR3 protein: CASSYEGGTGANVLTF
CDR3 DNA: TGTGCCAGCAGTTACGAGGGGGGCACTGGGGCCAACGTCCTGACTTTC

clone size: -
D gene: -
J gene: TRBJ2-1
V gene: TRBV6-5
CDR3 protein: CASSPYIGRGNEQFF
CDR3 DNA: TGTGCCAGCAGCCCCTACATCGGCAGGGGCAATGAGCAGTTCTTC

clone size: -
D gene: -
J gene: TRBJ1-2
V gene: TRBV5-1
CDR3 protein: CASSLDSAVGGYTF
CDR3 DNA: TGCGCCAGCAGCTTGGATTCGGCGGTGGGTGGCTACACCTTC

clone size: -
D gene: -
J gene: TRBJ1-5
V gene: TRBV7-2
CDR3 protein: CASSSDSSQPQHF
CDR3 DNA: TGTGCCAGCAGCTCCGACAGCTCTCAGCCCCAGCATTTT

clone size: -
D gene: -
J gene: TRBJ2-3
V gene: TRBV3-1/TRBV3-2
CDR3 protein: CASSQSLSTQYF
CDR3 DNA: TGTGCCAGCAGCCAATCTCTCAGTACGCAGTATTTT

clone size: -
D gene: -
J gene: TRBJ1-5
V gene: TRBV19
CDR3 protein: CASTKLDRVYGNQPQHF
CDR3 DNA: TGTGCCAGTACCAAACTGGACAGAGTCTATGGCAATCAGCCCCAGCATTTT

clone size: -
D gene: -
J gene: TRBJ1-4
V gene: TRBV9
CDR3 protein: CASSVNRDGNEKLFF
CDR3 DNA: TGTGCCAGCAGCGTCAACCGGGACGGCAATGAAAAACTGTTTTTT

clone size: -
D gene: -
J gene: TRBJ1-1
V gene: TRBV29-1
CDR3 protein: CSVDSDTEAFF
CDR3 DNA: TGCAGCGTTGATAGTGATACTGAAGCTTTCTTT

clone size: -
D gene: -
J gene: TRBJ1-1
V gene: TRBV4-1
CDR3 protein: CASSQVGGRGTNSEAFF
CDR3 DNA: TGCGCCAGCAGCCAAGTAGGTGGTCGGGGGACAAACTCTGAAGCTTTCTTT

clone size: -
D gene: TRBD1
J gene: TRBJ1-2
V gene: TRBV5-8
CDR3 protein: CASSNRGSDYGYTF
CDR3 DNA: TGTGCCAGCAGTAACAGGGGGTCGGACTATGGCTACACCTTC

clone size: -
D gene: -
J gene: TRBJ1-1
V gene: TRBV19
CDR3 protein: CASSTDRLNTEAFF
CDR3 DNA: TGTGCCAGTAGTACCGACAGATTGAACACTGAAGCTTTCTTT

clone size: -
D gene: TRBD2
J gene: TRBJ2-3
V gene: TRBV25-1
CDR3 protein: CASSEYTSGGPSTDTQYF
CDR3 DNA: TGTGCCAGCAGTGAATACACTAGCGGGGGGCCTAGCACAGATACGCAGTATTTT

clone size: -
D gene: -
J gene: TRBJ2-2
V gene: TRBV19
CDR3 protein: CASRLQYGELFF
CDR3 DNA: TGTGCCAGTAGGCTACAGTACGGGGAGCTGTTTTTT

clone size: -
D gene: TRBD2
J gene: TRBJ2-7
V gene: TRBV7-6
CDR3 protein: CASSLVKTERGVSYEQYF
CDR3 DNA: TGTGCCAGCAGCTTAGTCAAAACAGAGCGGGGGGTCTCCTACGAGCAGTACTTC

clone size: -
D gene: TRBD2
J gene: TRBJ2-2
V gene: TRBV5-1
CDR3 protein: CARSLGLAGGGNTGELFF
CDR3 DNA: TGCGCCCGCAGCCTCGGACTAGCGGGGGGAGGGAACACCGGGGAGCTGTTTTTT

clone size: -
D gene: -
J gene: TRBJ1-1
V gene: TRBV23-1
CDR3 protein: CAPKSGYTEAFF
CDR3 DNA: TGCGCCCCCAAGTCAGGGTACACTGAAGCTTTCTTT

clone size: -
D gene: -
J gene: TRBJ2-7
V gene: TRBV7-9
CDR3 protein: CASSLASTPVEQYF
CDR3 DNA: TGTGCCAGCAGCTTAGCGTCGACACCGGTCGAGCAGTACTTC

clone size: -
D gene: TRBD1
J gene: TRBJ2-7
V gene: TRBV9
CDR3 protein: CASSAKGDRVIEQYF
CDR3 DNA: TGTGCCAGCAGCGCAAAAGGGGACAGGGTCATCGAGCAGTACTTC

clone size: -
D gene: -
J gene: TRBJ1-2
V gene: TRBV2
CDR3 protein: CASSATNYGYTF
CDR3 DNA: TGTGCCAGCAGTGCTACGAACTATGGCTACACCTTC

clone size: -
D gene: -
J gene: TRBJ1-6
V gene: TRBV2
CDR3 protein: CASSDGVYNSPLHF
CDR3 DNA: TGTGCCAGCAGTGACGGTGTGTATAATTCACCCCTCCACTTT

clone size: once
D gene: TRBD1
J gene: TRBJ2-7
V gene: TRBV29-1
CDR3 protein: CSVEWQDRGPGEQYF
CDR3 DNA: TGCAGCGTTGAATGGCAGGACAGGGGGCCGGGCGAGCAGTACTTC

clone size: -
D gene: -
J gene: TRBJ1-1
V gene: TRBV2
CDR3 protein: CASSPSGVAFF
CDR3 DNA: TGTGCCAGCAGTCCCTCGGGGGTAGCTTTCTTT

clone size: -
D gene: -
J gene: TRBJ1-1
V gene: TRBV7-8
CDR3 protein: CASSLAGGGFTEAFF
CDR3 DNA: TGTGCCAGCAGCTTAGCGGGCGGGGGCTTCACTGAAGCTTTCTTT

clone size: -
D gene: -
J gene: TRBJ1-1
V gene: TRBV6-5
CDR3 protein: CASTPGGGGNTEAFF
CDR3 DNA: TGTGCCAGCACCCCCGGGGGTGGGGGAAACACTGAAGCTTTCTTT

clone size: -
D gene: -
J gene: TRBJ1-5
V gene: TRBV6-2/TRBV6-3
CDR3 protein: CASSYLDGPYSNQPQHF
CDR3 DNA: TGTGCCAGCAGTTACCTTGACGGCCCCTATAGCAATCAGCCCCAGCATTTT

clone size: once
D gene: -
J gene: TRBJ1-1
V gene: TRBV29-1
CDR3 protein: CSVASLGRIGEAFF
CDR3 DNA: TGCAGCGTTGCTTCCCTTGGGAGAATTGGTGAAGCTTTCTTT

clone size: -
D gene: -
J gene: TRBJ2-3
V gene: TRBV5-1
CDR3 protein: CASSLRFAGADTQYF
CDR3 DNA: TGCGCCAGCAGCTTGAGGTTCGCAGGCGCAGATACGCAGTATTTT

clone size: -
D gene: TRBD1
J gene: TRBJ2-2
V gene: TRBV10-3
CDR3 protein: CAIRIGQGITGELFF
CDR3 DNA: TGTGCCATCAGGATAGGACAGGGGATCACCGGGGAGCTGTTTTTT

clone size: -
D gene: TRBD2
J gene: TRBJ2-3
V gene: TRBV5-1
CDR3 protein: CASSRLLVGGNTDTQYF
CDR3 DNA: TGCGCCAGCAGCCGACTACTAGTGGGGGGGAACACAGATACGCAGTATTTT

clone size: once
D gene: TRBD1
J gene: TRBJ1-2
V gene: TRBV13
CDR3 protein: CASSSQGASDGYTF
CDR3 DNA: TGTGCCAGCAGCTCACAGGGGGCATCGGATGGCTACACCTTC

clone size: few
D gene: -
J gene: TRBJ1-1
V gene: TRBV11-2
CDR3 protein: CASSLATGLFVEAFF
CDR3 DNA: TGTGCCAGCAGCTTAGCTACAGGGCTTTTTGTTGAAGCTTTCTTT

clone size: -
D gene: TRBD2
J gene: TRBJ2-3
V gene: TRBV9
CDR3 protein: CASSVAISGAADTQYF
CDR3 DNA: TGTGCCAGCAGCGTAGCGATTAGCGGGGCGGCAGATACGCAGTATTTT

clone size: once
D gene: -
J gene: TRBJ2-7
V gene: TRBV9
CDR3 protein: CASSVETAYEQYF
CDR3 DNA: TGTGCCAGCAGCGTTGAGACAGCTTACGAGCAGTACTTC

clone size: -
D gene: TRBD1
J gene: TRBJ1-4
V gene: TRBV19
CDR3 protein: CASTTGGSGEKLFF
CDR3 DNA: TGTGCCAGTACCACAGGGGGAAGTGGTGAAAAACTGTTTTTT

clone size: -
D gene: TRBD2
J gene: TRBJ2-3
V gene: TRBV24-1
CDR3 protein: CATPAISSGEDRDTQYF
CDR3 DNA: TGTGCCACCCCCGCGATCAGTAGCGGGGAAGACAGAGATACGCAGTATTTT

clone size: -
D gene: -
J gene: TRBJ2-3
V gene: TRBV4-2
CDR3 protein: CASSLGVDTQYF
CDR3 DNA: TGTGCCAGCAGTCTCGGGGTGGATACGCAGTATTTT

clone size: -
D gene: TRBD1
J gene: TRBJ2-2
V gene: TRBV15
CDR3 protein: CATSRDRVPGELFF
CDR3 DNA: TGTGCCACCAGCCGGGACAGGGTCCCCGGGGAGCTGTTTTTT

clone size: -
D gene: -
J gene: TRBJ2-6
V gene: TRBV7-8
CDR3 protein: CASSASEANVLTF
CDR3 DNA: TGTGCCAGCAGCGCGAGCGAGGCCAACGTCCTGACTTTC

clone size: -
D gene: -
J gene: TRBJ1-4
V gene: TRBV4-1
CDR3 protein: CASSQEDSYNEKLFF
CDR3 DNA: TGCGCCAGCAGCCAAGAGGACAGCTATAATGAAAAACTGTTTTTT

clone size: -
D gene: TRBD1
J gene: TRBJ2-1
V gene: TRBV6-5
CDR3 protein: CASRGQGIYNEQFF
CDR3 DNA: TGTGCCAGCAGGGGACAGGGAATATACAATGAGCAGTTCTTC

clone size: -
D gene: TRBD2
J gene: TRBJ2-3
V gene: TRBV7-3
CDR3 protein: CASSSSGGPGSHTQYF
CDR3 DNA: TGTGCCAGCAGCTCAAGCGGGGGCCCAGGTAGTCATACGCAGTATTTT

clone size: -
D gene: -
J gene: TRBJ1-1
V gene: TRBV19
CDR3 protein: CASSGGGGLLNTEAFF
CDR3 DNA: TGTGCCAGTAGTGGTGGGGGTGGACTGCTGAACACTGAAGCTTTCTTT

clone size: -
D gene: -
J gene: TRBJ1-5
V gene: TRBV28
CDR3 protein: CASSPWGEGGNQPQHF
CDR3 DNA: TGTGCCAGCAGTCCCTGGGGGGAGGGAGGCAATCAGCCCCAGCATTTT

clone size: -
D gene: -
J gene: TRBJ1-2
V gene: TRBV12-3/TRBV12-4
CDR3 protein: CASSPGPFGYTF
CDR3 DNA: TGTGCCAGCAGCCCCGGACCTTTCGGCTACACCTTC

clone size: -
D gene: -
J gene: TRBJ1-1
V gene: TRBV19
CDR3 protein: CASSIHEGRNTEAFF
CDR3 DNA: TGTGCCAGTAGTATCCATGAAGGACGGAACACTGAAGCTTTCTTT

clone size: -
D gene: TRBD1
J gene: TRBJ1-2
V gene: TRBV12-3/TRBV12-4
CDR3 protein: CASSFHRGSGYTF
CDR3 DNA: TGTGCCAGCAGTTTTCACAGGGGAAGCGGCTACACCTTC

clone size: -
D gene: -
J gene: TRBJ2-2
V gene: TRBV2
CDR3 protein: CASSETMAGELFF
CDR3 DNA: TGTGCCAGCAGTGAGACTATGGCCGGGGAGCTGTTTTTT